This passage covers 32 T cell receptor beta chains from one sample sequenced in a study of T cells in tuberculosis. Profiling relied on immunoSEQ multiplex PCR, and the TCRdb table lists in-frame clones only, not all of them. The table records roughly 10,000 clones, 90% to 95% of them present only once. The sequencing sample was made of PBMCs. These receptors were obtained from an adult with tuberculosis.

The genes are TRBV30 and TRBJ1-2; the match to TRBD1 covers 10 bases. J gave up 4 bases and V 5 bases, and 7 bases lay outside the gene matches. Germline V CDR1 and CDR2: GTSNPN, SVGIG (reference sequence). The CDR3 is 14 amino acids. The CDR3 DNA reads TGTGCCTGGGGAGACAGGGGGCGAGTCTATGGCTACACCTTC. It codes for CAWGDRGRVYGYTF.

This rearrangement joins TRBV28 to TRBJ2-3, with TRBD2 identical over 12 bases. Germline CDR1 is MDHEN and CDR2 is SYDVKM. CDR3 length equals 15 residues. V gave up 6 bases and J gave up 5 bases; unmatched junction bases: 6. CDR3: CASRPASGGEDTQYF. The CDR3 region has the DNA TGTGCCAGCAGGCCGGCTAGCGGGGGGGAAGATACGCAGTATTTT.

V and J are TRBV11-2 and TRBJ2-5; no firm D call. Between the trimmed V and J ends, which lost 2 bases and 5 bases, there was a span of 15 bases. The CDR3 runs to 15 residues. Per the germline V gene, CDR1 is SGHAT and CDR2 is FQNNGV. In DNA, the CDR3 is TGTGCCAGCAGCTTAATACTGCCCCCGAAGGAGACCCAGTACTTC. Its translation is CASSLILPPKETQYF. Drawing the rest from reference TRBV11-2 and TRBJ2-5, the complete variable domain is EAGVAQSPRYKIIEKRQSVAFWCNPISGHATLYWYQQILGQGPKLLIQFQNNGVVDDSQLPKDRFSAERLKGVDSTLKIQPAKLEDSAVYLCASSLILPPKETQYFGPGTRLLVL.

CDR3 DNA: TGCAGCGTTGTGACAGCAGGTCAGCCCCAGCATTTT. The encoded protein is CSVVTAGQPQHF. The rearrangement joins TRBV29-1 to TRBJ1-5, with D perhaps TRBD1 (5 bases). Germline loops: CDR1 SQVTM, CDR2 ANQGSEA. V was cut by 4 bases and J by 6 bases, with 10 bases left in between. The length of the CDR3 is 12 residues.

The chain uses TRBV15 and TRBJ1-2; D remains ambiguous. Germline CDR1 LNHNV, CDR2 YYDKDF (reference sequence). With 1 base removed from V and 0 bases from J, the gap between germline ends came to 12 bases. The CDR3 spans 16 residues. This chain's CDR3 is CATSRVGGSTNYGYTF. The DNA for the CDR3 is TGTGCCACCAGCAGAGTTGGAGGTAGCACTAACTATGGCTACACCTTC.

The chain has TRBV19 and TRBJ2-7, with 9 bases aligning to TRBD1. V gave up 3 bases and J gave up 2 bases; unmatched junction bases: 5. Per germline, CDR1 LNHDA and CDR2 SQIVND (reference sequence). The CDR3 consists of 15 residues. CDR3 nucleotide sequence: TGTGCCAGTAGTATTGATGGGACAGGGCCCTACGAGCAGTACTTC. This encodes CASSIDGTGPYEQYF.

The chain joins TRBV5-5 to TRBJ2-3; D not resolved. The CDR3 totals 13 residues. V lost 3 bases to trimming and J lost 2 bases, with 7 bases between them. Germline V gives CDR1 SGHKS, CDR2 YYEKEE (reference sequence). CDR3 nucleotide sequence: TGTGCCAGCAGCTACCTAGTCACAGATACGCAGTATTTT. Protein: CASSYLVTDTQYF.

The chain is built from TRBV23-1 and TRBJ1-2, with 7 bases identical to TRBD1. TRBV23-1 is an ORF, with its function uncertain. This CDR3 spans 14 amino acids. J lost 3 bases, V lost 4 bases, and 5 bases had no gene match. The CDR3 loop reads CASSRPGQHYGYTF. In DNA, the CDR3 is TGCGCCAGCAGTCGTCCGGGACAGCACTATGGCTACACCTTC.

This chain links TRBV6-5 with TRBJ2-5, with D possibly being TRBD2 (7 bases). The J call is uncertain, as TRBJ2-7 better fits the DNA end. Germline loops: CDR1 MNHEY, CDR2 SVGAGI. The CDR3 sequence is 15 residues long. CDR3 DNA: TGTGCCAGCAGTTCCAGGGAGGGGGTCCGGGGCGAGCAGTACTTC. Residues: CASSSREGVRGEQYF.

The rearrangement joins TRBV6-5 to TRBJ2-1; a weak D match, TRBD2 (5 bases). This CDR3 region has 13 residues. Trimming removed 7 bases from V and 4 bases from J, with 11 bases in between. The germline CDR1 and CDR2 sequences are MNHEY and SVGAGI. The chain's CDR3 is CASTGSLYNEQFF. DNA for the CDR3: TGTGCCAGCACGGGGAGCCTTTACAATGAGCAGTTCTTC.

This clone was seen a few times. The chain has TRBV7-6 and TRBJ2-1; TRBD1 is a possible D gene (5 bases). V was cut by 5 bases and J by 6 bases, with 23 bases left in between. Germline loops: CDR1 SGHVS, CDR2 FNYEAQ. The CDR3 has 17 amino acids. Here the CDR3 DNA reads TGTGCCAGCAGCCCCCTTGGTTATGAGCAGGGTGGCAATGAGCAGTTCTTC. Translation: CASSPLGYEQGGNEQFF.

The chain carries TRBV5-6 and TRBJ2-5, with 7 bases matching TRBD2. This CDR3 is built from 15 residues. V was clipped by 4 bases and J by 5 bases; unmatched bases: 11. The germline CDR1 and CDR2 sequences are SGHDT and YYEEEE. CDR3 loop: CASSTVAGPWETQYF. The CDR3 DNA follows: TGTGCCAGCAGCACCGTAGCGGGTCCCTGGGAGACCCAGTACTTC. The full variable domain, its missing parts supplied by reference TRBV5-6 and TRBJ2-5, is DAGVTQSPTHLIKTRGQQVTLRCSPKSGHDTVSWYQQALGQGPQFIFQYYEEEERQRGNFPDRFSGHQFPNYSSELNVNALLLGDSALYLCASSTVAGPWETQYFGPGTRLLVL.

V is TRBV6-1 and J is TRBJ1-1; no definite D call. The CDR3 covers 16 residues. V was clipped by 4 bases and J by 1 base, with 16 bases between them. Germline values: CDR1 MNHNS, CDR2 SASEGT. CDR3 region: CASSVPWTEENTEAFF. As DNA, the CDR3 is TGTGCCAGCAGTGTCCCCTGGACTGAGGAGAACACTGAAGCTTTCTTT.

The count of this clone is one. This chain links TRBV19 with TRBJ2-1; TRBD2 agrees at 12 bases. Germline CDR1 LNHDA, CDR2 SQIVND (reference sequence). This CDR3 has 16 residues. The trim removed 6 bases at V and 7 bases at J, leaving 10 bases unmatched. The CDR3 here is CASRRLAGVGPNEQFF. In DNA form, the CDR3 reads TGTGCCAGTAGGAGACTAGCGGGAGTGGGTCCGAATGAGCAGTTCTTC.

CDR3 protein: CASSPGGSTDTQYF. The CDR3 DNA is TGTGCCAGCAGCCCTGGAGGGAGCACAGATACGCAGTATTTT. This chain links TRBV9 with TRBJ2-3; perhaps TRBD2 as D (6 bases). The germline CDR1 and CDR2 sequences are SGDLS and YYNGEE. CDR3 length: 14 amino acids. Trimming removed 4 bases from V and 0 bases from J, with 9 bases in between.

This clone came up once. The gene calls are TRBV13 and TRBJ2-7; 12 bases are a match to TRBD2. V gave up 3 bases and J gave up 5 bases; unmatched junction bases: 5. The CDR3 sequence is 15 residues long. In germline, CDR1 is PRHDT, CDR2 FYEKMQ (reference sequence). CDR3 residues: CASSFGRTSGNEQYF. The CDR3, as DNA: TGTGCCAGCAGCTTCGGCCGGACTAGCGGGAACGAGCAGTACTTC.

The rearrangement uses TRBV7-8 and TRBJ2-1; 7 nucleotides line up with TRBD2. The V and J ends lost 5 bases and 15 bases, in that order; junction bases with no gene match: 16. Germline CDR1 is SGHVS and CDR2 is FQNEAQ. The CDR3 spans 14 residues. The CDR3: CASSPVLVSSGPFF. CDR3 DNA sequence: TGTGCCAGCAGCCCGGTTTTAGTGAGTAGCGGGCCGTTCTTC.

This clone was observed a single time. This chain joins TRBV6-6 and TRBJ1-2; D is ambiguous. The CDR3 has 12 residues. The germline V gene encodes CDR1 MNHNY and CDR2 SVGAGI (reference sequence). Trimming left V 0 bases short and J 8 bases short, with 7 bases between. The CDR3 loop is CASSYSSGGYTF. CDR3 in DNA: TGTGCCAGCAGTTACTCTAGCGGGGGCTACACCTTC.

V usage is TRBV6-5 and J usage is TRBJ2-7; 10 positions match TRBD2. V lost 2 bases and J lost 7; bases outside the gene matches: 8. Germline V gives CDR1 MNHEY, CDR2 SVGAGI. This CDR3 has 15 amino acids. CDR3 coding DNA: TGTGCCAGCAGTTACGCGTTCGCTAGCGGGGGAGAGCAGTACTTC. Its translation: CASSYAFASGGEQYF.

The genes are TRBV30 and TRBJ1-2, with unresolved D. Germline V lookup: CDR1 GTSNPN, CDR2 SVGIG (reference sequence). There are 13 residues in the CDR3. V was shortened by 4 bases and J by 7 bases, with 16 bases between the two germline ends. The CDR3 loop reads CAWKTEIRGGYTF. CDR3 coding DNA: TGTGCCTGGAAAACTGAAATTCGGGGTGGCTACACCTTC.

This rearrangement joins TRBV5-1 to TRBJ1-1, with 7 bases identical to TRBD1. The V gene's germline CDR1 is SGHRS and CDR2 YFSETQ. CDR3 size: 15 residues. Losses at the gene ends were 3 bases for V and 6 bases for J; bases not matched to a gene: 11. DNA of the CDR3: TGCGCCAGCAGCTCCTTTCAGGGGGGCCTCCCTGAAGCTTTCTTT. This encodes CASSSFQGGLPEAFF.

V usage is TRBV7-2 and J usage is TRBJ2-7, with 15 bases aligning to TRBD2. CDR3 length: 16 amino acids. Germline trimming cut 5 bases from V and 2 bases from J; bases unmatched to any gene: 4. Germline V gene sequence: CDR1 SGHTA, CDR2 FQGNSA. CDR3 loop: CASSPGLAGGPYEQYF. In DNA form, the CDR3 reads TGTGCCAGCAGCCCCGGACTAGCGGGGGGGCCCTACGAGCAGTACTTC.

This sequence joins TRBV5-6 and TRBJ2-5; TRBD1 aligns across 10 bases. CDR1 is SGHDT and CDR2 is YYEEEE in the germline V gene. The CDR3 is 16 amino acids. V shed 4 bases, J shed 5 bases, and the junction held 11 bases outside the gene matches. For the CDR3, the DNA is TGTGCCAGCAGCCTAGTGAGACAGGGGGCTTGGGAGACCCAGTACTTC. Its translation: CASSLVRQGAWETQYF.

The rearrangement links TRBV13 to TRBJ2-1; D gene unclear. This CDR3 is built from 12 residues. CDR1 is PRHDT and CDR2 is FYEKMQ in the germline V gene (reference sequence). V lost 6 bases to trimming and J lost 6 bases, with 9 bases between them. CDR3 sequence: CASSSLGNEQFF. Written as DNA, the CDR3 is TGTGCCAGCAGTTCCCTAGGCAATGAGCAGTTCTTC.

This chain uses TRBV30 with TRBJ1-5; 7 bases match TRBD1. The CDR3 covers 15 residues. With V trimmed by 0 bases and J by 1 base, 3 bases remained unmatched. CDR1 is GTSNPN and CDR2 is SVGIG in the germline V gene (reference sequence). The CDR3: CAWSVGGTSNQPQHF. The DNA for the CDR3 is TGTGCCTGGAGTGTAGGGGGCACCAGCAATCAGCCCCAGCATTTT.

This chain uses TRBV30 with TRBJ2-7; 7 bases agree with TRBD2. Germline V gene lookup returns CDR1 GTSNPN and CDR2 SVGIG (reference sequence). The ends lost 1 base at V and 0 bases at J; junction bases unmatched: 6. CDR3 length: 15 amino acids. CDR3 DNA sequence: TGTGCCTGGAGTGGGGGGGGGATTGGCTCCTACGAGCAGTACTTC. Its translation is CAWSGGGIGSYEQYF. The variable domain in full, completed from reference TRBV30 and TRBJ2-7, reads SQTIHQWPATLVQPVGSPLSLECTVEGTSNPNLYWYRQAAGRGLQLLFYSVGIGQISSEVPQNLSASRPQDRQFILSSKKLLLSDSGFYLCAWSGGGIGSYEQYFGPGTRLTVT.

The V gene is TRBV7-3, the J gene TRBJ2-3; 8 bases agree with TRBD1. Trimming took 4 bases from V and 1 from J; bases not matched to a gene: 7. Germline-derived CDR1 and CDR2 are SGHTA and FQGTGA. This CDR3 spans 16 amino acids. CDR3 residues: CASSYTPGGGTDTQYF. DNA of the CDR3: TGTGCCAGCAGCTATACCCCAGGGGGCGGCACAGATACGCAGTATTTT.

The chain links TRBV7-3 to TRBJ2-3; TRBD2 might be the D (6 bases). The germline gives CDR1 SGHTA, CDR2 FQGTGA. The CDR3 runs 13 residues. The V end lost 5 bases, the J end lost 4 bases, and 10 bases lay between the germline ends. CDR3 nucleotides: TGTGCCAGCAGCAGGGACTTTCCAGATACGCAGTATTTT. As protein: CASSRDFPDTQYF. Filled out from reference TRBV7-3 and TRBJ2-3, the complete variable domain reads GAGVSQTPSNKVTEKGKYVELRCDPISGHTALYWYRQSLGQGPEFLIYFQGTGAADDSGLPNDRFFAVRPEGSVSTLKIQRTERGDSAVYLCASSRDFPDTQYFGPGTRLTVL.

J is TRBJ1-1 and V is TRBV6-5; TRBD1 aligns across 7 bases. The length of the CDR3 is 14 residues. Germline V gene sequence: CDR1 MNHEY, CDR2 SVGAGI. The V gene end was trimmed by 3 bases and the J gene end by 4 bases; junction bases not matched to a gene: 5. The chain's CDR3 is CASSYRAGGTEAFF. Written as DNA, the CDR3 is TGTGCCAGCAGTTATAGGGCAGGGGGCACTGAAGCTTTCTTT.

This rearrangement joins TRBV7-8 to TRBJ2-2, with D unresolved. CDR3 size: 14 residues. V lost 5 bases, J lost 8 bases, and 15 bases lay in between. The germline CDR1 and CDR2 sequences are SGHVS and FQNEAQ. CDR3 amino acids: CASSVITSAGELFF. CDR3 coding DNA: TGTGCCAGCAGCGTCATCACTTCCGCGGGGGAGCTGTTTTTT.

This clone is a singleton in its sample. This chain joins TRBV7-3 and TRBJ2-2; 7 bases fit TRBD2. V lost 5 bases and J lost 6; bases outside the gene matches: 12. The germline V gene has CDR1 SGHTA and CDR2 FQGTGA. The CDR3 has 16 amino acids. The CDR3 region has the DNA TGTGCCAGCAGCCCCGCCGGGGGGTTTTCGCCCGGGGAGCTGTTTTTT. This gives the protein CASSPAGGFSPGELFF.

The J gene is TRBJ1-3, the V gene TRBV29-1; no clear D gene. This CDR3 has 15 amino acids. V was clipped by 6 bases and J by 0 bases, with 15 bases between them. Germline CDR1 reads SQVTM; CDR2 reads ANQGSEA. The CDR3 reads CSVERSGLSGNTIYF. CDR3 DNA: TGCAGCGTCGAACGATCAGGCCTCTCTGGAAACACCATATATTTT.